This T cell receptor (beta chain) was captured by sequencing in a study of response to subunit inactivated influenza vaccine (dated by TCRdb to 2016 to 2019). Concerning the study at large: The study used deep quantitative T cell receptor repertoire profiling to track responses to a trivalent subunit inactivated influenza vaccine.

This clonotype has at least ten counts. Its binding antigen is unknown. It has no much larger one-base neighbor in the sample; base qualities were not kept. V loses 0 bases, J loses 6 bases, and the germline ends lie 9 bases apart. The CDR3, cysteine through phenylalanine, is 14 amino acids long. The entry retains the CDR3 DNA only, 42 bases that are in frame from base 1. Based on the germline V gene, the CDR1 and CDR2 sequences are KGHSY and FQNENV. Libraries were constructed by RT-PCR. The sequencer listed for this sample is Illumina HiSeq 2500. TCRdb itself trimmed the public reads at Q25 with fastp, ran MiXCR and retained productive beta chains. Rows are unified per CDR3 protein, each entry keeping the most common DNA and genes. This sample has about 800,000 distinct CDR3 sequences in its table, and less than 25% of those were observed once. The ten largest clones add up to approximately 10% of the sample.

Paper-wide results and their limitations: The authors suggested that each seasonal influenza vaccination may recruit only a limited number of new T cells.

The source was PBMCs from blood, collected more than 4 days after vaccination. The source of this sequence is a man aged 45-60 years who received an inactivated influenza vaccine. Donor details come from another sample of the same person, matched by shared clones. This receptor chain uses TRBV16 and TRBJ1-5; a tentative D call is TRBD1 (5 bases match). This receptor carries the CDR3 CASSQSRGSQPQHF. The nucleotides are TGTGCCAGCAGCCAATCAAGGGGAAGTCAGCCCCAGCATTTT.